What follows are 14 T cell receptor beta chains derived from one specimen sequenced in a study of blood T cells in healthy people across ages. Combining a sample-barcoded 5' primer with a J-beta primer mix, a second PCR ran for 7 to 11 cycles. TCRdb passed the 5' RACE reads through MiXCR, listing each CDR3 protein once. The sample includes 650,000 to 1,000,000 distinct CDR3 sequences, around 34% of them seen just once. Sequencing input: blood. The receptor source for this set is a man aged 18 to 30 in good health.

This chain uses TRBV20-1 with TRBJ2-3; 8 nucleotides agree with TRBD2. The V segment lost 6 bases and the J segment 6 bases; nucleotides outside the gene matches: 14. The CDR3 is made up of 15 amino acids. Germline V gives CDR1 DFQATT, CDR2 SNEGSKA (reference sequence). Here the CDR3 DNA reads TGCAGTGCCGGAACCGGACTAGCTGGTTCTGATACGCAGTATTTT. Translation gives CSAGTGLAGSDTQYF.

This clonotype was counted at least ten times. This chain connects TRBV12-3 or TRBV12-4 to TRBJ2-7; D gene uncertain. The CDR3 consists of 13 residues. V dropped 1 base and J dropped 3 bases, with 7 bases sitting between them. CDR3 sequence: CASSLEQIYEQYF. CDR3 coding DNA: TGTGCCAGCAGTTTAGAGCAGATCTACGAGCAGTACTTC.

There are many counts of this clonotype. V usage is TRBV7-8 and J usage is TRBJ2-7, with D tentatively TRBD2 (5 bases). From germline, CDR1 is SGHVS and CDR2 FQNEAQ. This CDR3 has 14 residues. Trimming took off 1 base at V and 4 bases at J, with 11 bases between the two ends. The CDR3 here is CASSLGAVDYEQYF. CDR3 DNA: TGTGCCAGCAGCTTAGGAGCGGTGGATTACGAGCAGTACTTC.

This chain connects TRBV10-3 to TRBJ1-1; TRBD1 agrees at 7 bases. Germline V CDR1 and CDR2: ENHRY, SYGVKD. CDR3 length equals 16 residues. The V gene end was trimmed by 3 bases and the J gene end by 10 bases; junction bases not matched to a gene: 17. CDR3 DNA: TGTGCCATCAGTGACCTAGACAGGGCCCAATCCCCTGGAGCTTTCTTT. This gives the protein CAISDLDRAQSPGAFF.

This sequence joins TRBV20-1 and TRBJ2-3; D remains unclear. The CDR3 totals 15 residues. The germline gives CDR1 DFQATT, CDR2 SNEGSKA (reference sequence). V lost 4 bases and J lost 8, with 22 bases in between. The CDR3 DNA reads TGCAGTGCTACACAGCCAGCGACTGTCTTAAGTACGCAGTATTTT. Its translation: CSATQPATVLSTQYF.

The chain couples TRBV6-5 to TRBJ1-1; 7 bases agree with TRBD1. Germline V lookup: CDR1 MNHEY, CDR2 SVGAGI. CDR3 length: 15 residues. V gave up 5 bases and J gave up 6 bases; unmatched junction bases: 12. This CDR3 is CASSVDPGQRAEAFF. The CDR3 nucleotides are TGTGCCAGCAGTGTTGACCCGGGACAGAGGGCTGAAGCTTTCTTT.

Details on this clonotype: The junction does not match germline at one end; this may be a read error. The rearrangement links TRBV6-2 or TRBV6-3 to TRBJ2-3; D unclear. From germline, CDR1 is MNHEY and CDR2 SVGEGT. This CDR3 is built from 14 residues. The CDR3 loop is CTSTKLEPTDTQYF. The CDR3 DNA sequence: TGTACCAGTACCAAACTGGAGCCCACAGATACGCAGTATTTT.

This clonotype was detected ten times or more. The genes are TRBV28 and TRBJ2-1, with 9 positions matching TRBD1. The germline V gene encodes CDR1 MDHEN and CDR2 SYDVKM. V dropped 3 bases and J dropped 6; count of bases not matched to a gene: 6. This CDR3 has 15 amino acids. The CDR3 reads CASSFMDRGGNEQFF. The CDR3 region has the DNA TGTGCCAGCAGTTTTATGGACAGGGGTGGCAATGAGCAGTTCTTC.

This clonotype came up a few times. CDR3 sequence: CASSLAGQGDGYTF. The DNA of the CDR3 is TGTGCCAGCAGCTTGGCGGGGCAGGGCGATGGCTACACCTTC. This chain joins TRBV5-6 and TRBJ1-2; weak D call: TRBD1 (5 bases). Germline CDR1 is SGHDT and CDR2 is YYEEEE. V was pared by 0 bases and J by 6 bases, with 12 bases between. The CDR3 length is 14 residues.

This chain links TRBV11-2 with TRBJ2-1, with TRBD2 matching over 7 bases. The closer fit of TRBJ2-7 to the DNA end suggests the J call may be wrong. This CDR3 is built from 15 residues. The germline V gene encodes CDR1 SGHAT and CDR2 FQNNGV. CDR3 sequence: CASSSERGSYNEQYF. CDR3 DNA: TGTGCCAGCAGCTCCGAGCGGGGCTCCTACAATGAGCAGTACTTC.

The gene calls are TRBV12-3 or TRBV12-4 and TRBJ1-1; possibly TRBD1 for D (6 bases). The CDR3 length is 12 residues. The germline V and J ends were trimmed by 7 bases and 5 bases, with 11 bases remaining between them. CDR3 residues: CASTTTGTEAFF. CDR3 bases: TGTGCCAGCACGACAACAGGGACTGAAGCTTTCTTT.

This clonotype has a count of ten or more. This chain uses TRBV5-1 with TRBJ2-6, with D possibly matching TRBD1 (6 bases). The CDR3 is 15 residues long. Germline CDR1 is SGHRS and CDR2 is YFSETQ. Trimming stripped 6 bases from V and 4 bases from J, with 14 bases between. This chain's CDR3 is CASTLQGGGANVLTF. The CDR3 DNA is TGCGCCAGCACCTTACAGGGTGGCGGGGCCAACGTCCTGACTTTC.

The chain employs TRBV20-1 and TRBJ2-1, with D possibly being TRBD1 (6 bases). The CDR3 spans 14 residues. Germline lookup yields CDR1 DFQATT and CDR2 SNEGSKA (reference sequence). The V end was cut by 6 bases, the J end by 13 bases, with 25 bases between. In DNA form, the CDR3 reads TGCAGTGCAAATACTCCGACAGGAGGAGAGACCCAGTTCTTC. Protein sequence: CSANTPTGGETQFF.

This chain joins TRBV6-2 or TRBV6-3 and TRBJ1-2; D gene uncertain. The CDR3 is 15 amino acids. Trimming took 0 bases from V and 4 from J, leaving 12 bases between them. Germline loops: CDR1 MNHEY, CDR2 SVGEGT. Written as DNA, the CDR3 is TGTGCCAGCAGTTACTCTACAGAATCCTCCTATGGCTACACCTTC. The encoded protein is CASSYSTESSYGYTF.